This TCR beta chain was captured by sequencing in a study of identical twins. With V trimmed by 6 bases and J by 6 bases, 7 bases remained unmatched. The length of the CDR3 is 14 residues. Germline CDR1 and CDR2: SQVTM and ANQGSEA. This clonotype turned up a few times. From the 5' RACE reads, TCRdb called clonotypes with MiXCR, one entry per CDR3 protein. The table shows around 290,000 distinct CDR3 sequences, with roughly 9.8% occurring only once. Another study also made use of these data, one on yellow fever vaccine responses in identical twins.

V and J are TRBV29-1 and TRBJ2-1; TRBD2 matches at 11 bases. The sequence was obtained from a woman under 30 in good health. Sequencing used CD8+ T cells sorted from blood. The CDR3 is CSVTTGTSGNEQFF. DNA for the CDR3: TGCAGCGTAACCACCGGGACTAGCGGCAATGAGCAGTTCTTC.